Listed below are T cell receptor beta chains from one sample, sequenced in a study of T cell changes during pregnancy in multiple sclerosis. Data came from immunoSEQ multiplex PCR; TCRdb stores just in-frame clones and leaves some out. The profile shows approximately 65,000 clones, around nine tenths of them singletons. The specimen comprised peripheral blood, sampled in the third trimester of pregnancy. The receptors come from a female donor in good health, enrolled as a control in a pregnancy study. CDR3s include the opening cysteine and the closing phenylalanine or tryptophan. A D gene is named only where the DNA matches it firmly. Some rows have no size entry. The others give once, few or many, or a class for an expanded clone.

j_gene: TRBJ1-6
abundance: -
d_gene: -
v_gene: TRBV6-5
CDR3nt: TGTGCCAGCAGTACCCGACAGAATTCACCCCTCCACTTT
CDR3aa: CASSTRQNSPLHF

j_gene: TRBJ1-5
abundance: once
d_gene: TRBD1
v_gene: TRBV28
CDR3nt: TGTGCCAGCAGGGGGACAGGGGTTCAGCCCCAGCATTTT
CDR3aa: CASRGTGVQPQHF

j_gene: TRBJ1-2
abundance: -
d_gene: -
v_gene: TRBV5-1
CDR3nt: TGCGCCAGCAGCTTGGAGCCCGGGGTGGCCTATGGCTACACCTTC
CDR3aa: CASSLEPGVAYGYTF

j_gene: TRBJ1-2
abundance: -
d_gene: TRBD1
v_gene: TRBV5-4
CDR3nt: TGTGCCAGCAGCTTGGGACGGACAGGATATGGCTACACCTTC
CDR3aa: CASSLGRTGYGYTF

j_gene: TRBJ1-3
abundance: once
d_gene: -
v_gene: TRBV6-6
CDR3nt: TGTGCCAGCGAGCCGGGGATCTCTGGAAACACCATATATTTT
CDR3aa: CASEPGISGNTIYF

j_gene: TRBJ2-3
abundance: -
d_gene: -
v_gene: TRBV4-3
CDR3nt: TGCGCCAGCAGCCAAAAAAGGGGCGGGGGCGCAGATACGCAGTATTTT
CDR3aa: CASSQKRGGGADTQYF

j_gene: TRBJ2-3
abundance: -
d_gene: -
v_gene: TRBV10-3
CDR3nt: TGTGCCATCAGTGAGTCGGAGGCTAGTACAGATACGCAGTATTTT
CDR3aa: CAISESEASTDTQYF

j_gene: TRBJ2-3
abundance: once
d_gene: TRBD2
v_gene: TRBV9
CDR3nt: TGTGCCAGCAGCGCCAGGGCGCGGGGGGGTGTGGATACGCAGTATTTT
CDR3aa: CASSARARGGVDTQYF

j_gene: TRBJ2-5
abundance: once
d_gene: TRBD1
v_gene: TRBV4-3
CDR3nt: TGCGCCAGCAGCCAAGAAGGGACAGGGGGCGCCGAGACCCAGTACTTC
CDR3aa: CASSQEGTGGAETQYF

j_gene: TRBJ2-1
abundance: -
d_gene: -
v_gene: TRBV6-5
CDR3nt: TGTGCCAGCAGTTACTCCCCCGGGGGATACAATGAGCAGTTCTTC
CDR3aa: CASSYSPGGYNEQFF

j_gene: TRBJ1-2
abundance: -
d_gene: TRBD1
v_gene: TRBV20-1
CDR3nt: TGCAGGGTCCGGGACAGTACTTTC
CDR3aa: CRVRDSTF

j_gene: TRBJ1-4
abundance: -
d_gene: TRBD1
v_gene: TRBV2
CDR3nt: TGTGCCAGCAGTGCTCTACAGGGGAGGGAAAAACTGTTTTTT
CDR3aa: CASSALQGREKLFF

j_gene: TRBJ1-6
abundance: once
d_gene: TRBD1
v_gene: TRBV5-1
CDR3nt: TGCGCCAGCAGCTACGGGACAGGGGTCAGTTCACCCCTCCACTTT
CDR3aa: CASSYGTGVSSPLHF